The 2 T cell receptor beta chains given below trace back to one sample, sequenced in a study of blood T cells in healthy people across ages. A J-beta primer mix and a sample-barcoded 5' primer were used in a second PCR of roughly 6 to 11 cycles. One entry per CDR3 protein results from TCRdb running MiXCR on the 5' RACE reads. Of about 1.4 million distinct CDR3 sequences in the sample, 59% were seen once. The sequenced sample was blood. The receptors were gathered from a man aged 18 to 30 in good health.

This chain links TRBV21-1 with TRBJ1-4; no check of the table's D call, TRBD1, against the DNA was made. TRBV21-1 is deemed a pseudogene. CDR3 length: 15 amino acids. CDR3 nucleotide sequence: TGTGCCAGCAGCAGCTACAGGGTCGGTAATGAAAAACTGTTTTTT. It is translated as CASSSYRVGNEKLFF.

The CDR3 DNA sequence: TGCGCCAGCAGCCAATATCAGGGGGAAGAGCAGTACTTC. Protein sequence: CASSQYQGEEQYF. The chain has TRBV4-1 and TRBJ2-7; 7 positions match TRBD1. Trimming took 2 bases from V and 7 from J; bases not matched to a gene: 5. The CDR3 runs 13 residues. Germline V gene sequence: CDR1 MGHRA, CDR2 YSYEKL.